This is a list of T cell receptor beta chains from one sample in a study of blood T cell repertoires in COVID-19. Produced via immunoSEQ multiplex PCR; TCRdb's table is partial and in-frame only. The sample lists 500,000 to 600,000 clones, roughly 91% occurring once. The sequencing input was peripheral blood. These receptors originate from a woman in her fifties or sixties with COVID-19, enrolled during active disease. Each CDR3 is given with its conserved first and last residue. The D gene is left open where the match is weak. Only some rows state a clone size, as once, few, many or a class for expanded clones.

j_gene: TRBJ2-5
v_gene: TRBV19
d_gene: TRBD2
abundance: -
len: 15
CDR3nt: TGTGCCAGTAGTATAGAGCGGGGGGTAGGCGAGACCCAGTACTTC
CDR3aa: CASSIERGVGETQYF

j_gene: TRBJ1-2
v_gene: TRBV27
d_gene: -
abundance: -
len: 16
CDR3nt: TGTGCCAGCAGTCCGGTAGTCCCAAACCCTAACTATGGCTACACCTTC
CDR3aa: CASSPVVPNPNYGYTF

j_gene: TRBJ2-3
v_gene: TRBV4-1
d_gene: TRBD2
abundance: -
len: 19
CDR3nt: TGCGCCAGCAGCCAAGTGACTAGCGGGGGGAGGTTTCGCACAGATACGCAGTATTTT
CDR3aa: CASSQVTSGGRFRTDTQYF

j_gene: TRBJ2-2
v_gene: TRBV2
d_gene: -
abundance: -
len: 13
CDR3nt: TGTGCCAGCTACAGGGTAATCACCGGGGAGCTGTTTTTT
CDR3aa: CASYRVITGELFF

j_gene: TRBJ1-2
v_gene: TRBV5-1
d_gene: -
abundance: -
len: 12
CDR3nt: TGCGCCAGCAGTGGGGACTCCTATGGCTACACCTTC
CDR3aa: CASSGDSYGYTF

j_gene: TRBJ1-1
v_gene: TRBV18
d_gene: TRBD1
abundance: -
len: 14
CDR3nt: TGTGCCAGCTCACTGGGACAGGGCGCCACTGAAGCTTTCTTT
CDR3aa: CASSLGQGATEAFF

j_gene: TRBJ1-3
v_gene: TRBV3-1/TRBV3-2
d_gene: -
abundance: -
len: 16
CDR3nt: TGTGCCAGCAGCCAAGACGGCGGGATTGCTGGAAACACCATATATTTT
CDR3aa: CASSQDGGIAGNTIYF

j_gene: TRBJ2-2
v_gene: TRBV5-1
d_gene: TRBD1
abundance: -
len: 17
CDR3nt: TGCGCCAGCAGCCGCGGACAGGGCGTGAAGAACACCGGGGAGCTGTTTTTT
CDR3aa: CASSRGQGVKNTGELFF

j_gene: TRBJ2-3
v_gene: TRBV5-6
d_gene: TRBD2
abundance: once
len: 16
CDR3nt: TGTGCCAGCAGCTTGGCGGCTAGCGGGGGACCAGATACGCAGTATTTT
CDR3aa: CASSLAASGGPDTQYF

j_gene: TRBJ1-1
v_gene: TRBV15
d_gene: -
abundance: -
len: 14
CDR3nt: TGTGCCACCCGAAGGGGTAGCTCGAACACTGAAGCTTTCTTT
CDR3aa: CATRRGSSNTEAFF

j_gene: TRBJ1-1
v_gene: TRBV1
d_gene: -
abundance: -
len: 14
CDR3nt: TGCACCAGCAGCCAAGATCCTCCGCAGGCCGACGCTTTCTTT
CDR3aa: CTSSQDPPQADAFF

j_gene: TRBJ1-2
v_gene: TRBV5-6
d_gene: -
abundance: -
len: 16
CDR3nt: TGTGCCAGCAGTCTGGGGCCCCTCAATCAGAACTATGGCTACACCTTC
CDR3aa: CASSLGPLNQNYGYTF

j_gene: TRBJ2-4
v_gene: TRBV30
d_gene: -
abundance: -
len: 13
CDR3nt: TGTGCCCACGGCGGTATAGCCAAAAACATTCAGTACTTC
CDR3aa: CAHGGIAKNIQYF

j_gene: TRBJ2-1
v_gene: TRBV11-3
d_gene: TRBD1
abundance: -
len: 16
CDR3nt: TGTGCCAGCAGCCAGGAGGGAAACAGGGGGTCCAATGAGCAGTTCTTC
CDR3aa: CASSQEGNRGSNEQFF

j_gene: TRBJ2-3
v_gene: TRBV14
d_gene: -
abundance: -
len: 16
CDR3nt: TGTGCCAGCAGCCCTTACCTGACAGCTAGCACAGATACGCAGTATTTT
CDR3aa: CASSPYLTASTDTQYF

j_gene: TRBJ1-2
v_gene: TRBV20-1
d_gene: -
abundance: -
len: 11
CDR3nt: TGCAGTGCTAGACAGGTTAATGGCTACACCTTC
CDR3aa: CSARQVNGYTF

j_gene: TRBJ1-1
v_gene: TRBV15
d_gene: TRBD1
abundance: -
len: 14
CDR3nt: TGTGCCACCAGCATAAACCGGGACAGGACTGAAGCTTTCTTT
CDR3aa: CATSINRDRTEAFF

j_gene: TRBJ1-2
v_gene: TRBV5-6
d_gene: -
abundance: few
len: 13
CDR3nt: TGTGCCAGCAGCTTGGACAGGGCTGACGGCTACACCTTC
CDR3aa: CASSLDRADGYTF

j_gene: TRBJ1-1
v_gene: TRBV5-4
d_gene: -
abundance: -
len: 14
CDR3nt: TGTGCCAGCATCCCCCGGGCGGGTAGCACTGAAGCTTTCTTT
CDR3aa: CASIPRAGSTEAFF

j_gene: TRBJ1-6
v_gene: TRBV5-1
d_gene: -
abundance: -
len: 15
CDR3nt: TGCGCCAGCAGCTTGGGCGGGACCTATAATTCACCCCTCCACTTT
CDR3aa: CASSLGGTYNSPLHF

j_gene: TRBJ2-1
v_gene: TRBV4-1
d_gene: -
abundance: -
len: 14
CDR3nt: TGCGCCAGCAGACTCACAGGGACCAACAATGAGCAGTTCTTC
CDR3aa: CASRLTGTNNEQFF

j_gene: TRBJ1-2
v_gene: TRBV4-1
d_gene: TRBD1
abundance: -
len: 16
CDR3nt: TGCGCCAGCAGCCAGGGAGGGACAGGGTATAACTATGGCTACACCTTC
CDR3aa: CASSQGGTGYNYGYTF

j_gene: TRBJ1-1
v_gene: TRBV3-1/TRBV3-2
d_gene: -
abundance: -
len: 16
CDR3nt: TGTGCCAGCAGCCAAGATGGGGTGGGGCGCGGCACTGAAGCTTTCTTT
CDR3aa: CASSQDGVGRGTEAFF

j_gene: TRBJ1-5
v_gene: TRBV4-1
d_gene: -
abundance: few
len: 15
CDR3nt: TGCGCCAGCAGCCAAGAGTGGACAATCAATCAGCCCCAGCATTTT
CDR3aa: CASSQEWTINQPQHF

j_gene: TRBJ2-1
v_gene: TRBV12-5
d_gene: TRBD2
abundance: -
len: 17
CDR3nt: TGTGCTAGTGGTTCGTGGGACGGGGGGGCCTTCTACAATGAGCAGTTCTTC
CDR3aa: CASGSWDGGAFYNEQFF

j_gene: TRBJ2-4
v_gene: TRBV11-3
d_gene: -
abundance: -
len: 16
CDR3nt: TGTGCCAGCAGCTTAGACGGGGGGCCAGGGATGGACATTCAGTACTTC
CDR3aa: CASSLDGGPGMDIQYF

j_gene: TRBJ2-1
v_gene: TRBV24-1
d_gene: TRBD2
abundance: once
len: 13
CDR3nt: TGTGCCACCACGGGACTAGCGGCAGGTGAGCAGTTCTTC
CDR3aa: CATTGLAAGEQFF

j_gene: TRBJ2-7
v_gene: TRBV7-9
d_gene: -
abundance: -
len: 13
CDR3nt: TGTGCCAGCAGCCAGGACAGACCCTACGAGCAGTACTTC
CDR3aa: CASSQDRPYEQYF

j_gene: TRBJ1-5
v_gene: TRBV6-1
d_gene: TRBD1
abundance: few
len: 14
CDR3nt: TGTGCCAGCAGTGGACAGGGGCGGTATCAGCCCCAGCATTTT
CDR3aa: CASSGQGRYQPQHF

j_gene: TRBJ2-6
v_gene: TRBV13
d_gene: -
abundance: -
len: 17
CDR3nt: TGTGCCAGCAGCTTCCGCGGGTACACTGGTGGGGCCAACGTCCTGACTTTC
CDR3aa: CASSFRGYTGGANVLTF

j_gene: TRBJ1-2
v_gene: TRBV5-1
d_gene: TRBD1
abundance: -
len: 15
CDR3nt: TGCGCCAGCAGCGACCAGCCGACAGGGTCCTATGGCTACACCTTC
CDR3aa: CASSDQPTGSYGYTF

j_gene: TRBJ2-6
v_gene: TRBV18
d_gene: TRBD2
abundance: -
len: 18
CDR3nt: TGTGCCAGCTCACTGGCGACTAGCCCGTTCTCTGGGGCCAACGTCCTGACTTTC
CDR3aa: CASSLATSPFSGANVLTF

j_gene: TRBJ2-4
v_gene: TRBV12-5
d_gene: -
abundance: many
len: 16
CDR3nt: TGTGCTAGTGGTTTGCCCATGCAGGGGGCCAAAAACATTCAGTACTTC
CDR3aa: CASGLPMQGAKNIQYF

j_gene: TRBJ1-6
v_gene: TRBV3-1/TRBV3-2
d_gene: -
abundance: -
len: 14
CDR3nt: TGTGCCAGCAGCCAAGAAATAGCTAATTCACCCCTCCACTTT
CDR3aa: CASSQEIANSPLHF

j_gene: TRBJ2-3
v_gene: TRBV20-1
d_gene: -
abundance: -
len: 11
CDR3nt: TGCAGTGCCCCTACCCTGGATACGCAGTATTTT
CDR3aa: CSAPTLDTQYF

j_gene: TRBJ1-5
v_gene: TRBV19
d_gene: -
abundance: -
len: 15
CDR3nt: TGTGCCAGTAGTATTAAGGCAGGGGTCGGGCAGCCCCAGCATTTT
CDR3aa: CASSIKAGVGQPQHF

j_gene: TRBJ1-1
v_gene: TRBV19
d_gene: -
abundance: once
len: 13
CDR3nt: TGTGCCAGCCAACAGGGAGTTGGGACTGAAGCTTTCTTT
CDR3aa: CASQQGVGTEAFF

j_gene: TRBJ2-7
v_gene: TRBV3-1/TRBV3-2
d_gene: -
abundance: -
len: 12
CDR3nt: TGTGCCAGCAGCCAAGTAAGCGACGAGCAGTACTTC
CDR3aa: CASSQVSDEQYF

j_gene: TRBJ1-1
v_gene: TRBV5-1
d_gene: TRBD1
abundance: -
len: 14
CDR3nt: TGCGCCAGCAGCCCGGGACAGGGAGGAACTGAAGCTTTCTTT
CDR3aa: CASSPGQGGTEAFF

j_gene: TRBJ2-2
v_gene: TRBV6-6
d_gene: TRBD2
abundance: -
len: 17
CDR3nt: TGTGCCAGCAGTCCATTTGGACTAGCGGGGAACACCGGGGAGCTGTTTTTT
CDR3aa: CASSPFGLAGNTGELFF

j_gene: TRBJ1-2
v_gene: TRBV29-1
d_gene: -
abundance: -
len: 12
CDR3nt: TGCAGCGTTGAAGAGAGACTATATGGCTACACCTTC
CDR3aa: CSVEERLYGYTF

j_gene: TRBJ1-4
v_gene: TRBV4-2
d_gene: TRBD1
abundance: -
len: 16
CDR3nt: TGTGCCAGCAGCCAAGATCATAGGACAGGGGATGAAAAACTGTTTTTT
CDR3aa: CASSQDHRTGDEKLFF

j_gene: TRBJ1-2
v_gene: TRBV6-5
d_gene: -
abundance: once
len: 11
CDR3nt: TGTGCCAGCCGGGGGGGAACTGGCTACACCTTC
CDR3aa: CASRGGTGYTF

j_gene: TRBJ2-7
v_gene: TRBV5-5
d_gene: -
abundance: -
len: 14
CDR3nt: TGTGCCAGCAGCGGATCTATAGGACAGAGGGAGCAGTACTTC
CDR3aa: CASSGSIGQREQYF